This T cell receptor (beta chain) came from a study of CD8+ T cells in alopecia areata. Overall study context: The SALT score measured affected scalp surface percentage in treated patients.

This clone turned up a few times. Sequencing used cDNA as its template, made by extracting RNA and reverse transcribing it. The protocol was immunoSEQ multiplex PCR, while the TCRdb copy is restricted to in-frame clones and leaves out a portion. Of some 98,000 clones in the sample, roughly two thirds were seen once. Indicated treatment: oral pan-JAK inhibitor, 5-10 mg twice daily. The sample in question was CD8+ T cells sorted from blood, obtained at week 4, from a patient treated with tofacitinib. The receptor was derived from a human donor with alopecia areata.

CDR3 DNA: TGTGCCAGCAGTTTAGGATTAGGTGGCAATCAGCCCCAGCATTTT. It encodes CASSLGLGGNQPQHF. The chain joins TRBV27 to TRBJ1-5; D is unresolved. The CDR3 runs to 15 residues. The germline CDR1 and CDR2 sequences are MNHEY and SMNVEV (reference sequence). Trimming cost V 2 bases and J 2 bases, with 10 bases left between them.